This T cell receptor beta chain appears in the sequencing data of a study of T-cell memory formation after mild COVID-19. Overall study context: TCR clustering was largely donor specific. Study observations and caveats: Largely, contracting CD4+ clones fell within CM and EM, and contracting CD8+ clones within EMRA.

V gave up 2 bases and J gave up 2 bases, with 12 bases separating them. The CDR3 covers 14 residues. Germline V gene lookup returns CDR1 SQVTM and CDR2 ANQGSEA. The authors produced TCR alpha and TCR beta cDNA libraries with sample barcodes and UMIs by 5'RACE using constant-segment primers. TCRdb independently ran MiXCR on the 5' RACE reads; one entry per CDR3 protein. The data contain roughly 170,000 distinct CDR3 sequences, 15% to 20% of them singletons. This clonotype was seen a handful of times. Antigen: not known. The chain has TRBV29-1 and TRBJ1-2; D is ambiguous. The sequenced material came from PBMCs or a T cell subset sorted from them (not recorded which). This clonotype was obtained from a man in his late teens or twenties who had mild COVID-19 (a few samples of this study predate the infection). Cell type and time point are not known. Here the CDR3 DNA reads TGCAGCGTTGAACCCACGGACTGGAACTATGGCTACACCTTC. Amino acids: CSVEPTDWNYGYTF.